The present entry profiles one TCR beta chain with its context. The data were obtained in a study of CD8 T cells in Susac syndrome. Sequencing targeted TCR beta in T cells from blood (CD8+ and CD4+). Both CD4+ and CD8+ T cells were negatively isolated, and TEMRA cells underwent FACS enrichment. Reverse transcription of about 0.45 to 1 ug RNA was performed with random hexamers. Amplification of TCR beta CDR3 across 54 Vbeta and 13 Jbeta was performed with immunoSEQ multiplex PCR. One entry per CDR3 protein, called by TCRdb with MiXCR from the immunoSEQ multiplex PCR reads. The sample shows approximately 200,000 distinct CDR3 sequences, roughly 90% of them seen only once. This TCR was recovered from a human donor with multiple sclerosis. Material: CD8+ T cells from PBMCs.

CDR3 protein: CASSLGAGPRAGYGYTF. Here the CDR3 DNA reads TGTGCCAGCAGCTTAGGGGCGGGGCCCCGGGCCGGCTATGGCTACACCTTC. The chain recombines TRBV13 with TRBJ1-2, with D perhaps matching TRBD1 (5 bases). V was clipped by 0 bases and J by 4 bases, with 18 bases between them. This CDR3 is built from 17 residues. Germline CDR1 reads PRHDT; CDR2 reads FYEKMQ (reference sequence).